This is a list of T cell receptor beta chains from one sample in a study of identical twins. From the 5' RACE reads, TCRdb called clonotypes with MiXCR, one entry per CDR3 protein. The sample contains some 710,000 distinct CDR3 sequences, approximately 6% of which appear only once. The sequenced sample was naive T cells sorted from blood. All receptors come from a man aged 18 to 29 in good health. Both conserved end residues are part of each CDR3. A D gene is named only where the DNA matches it firmly. Size values are once, few and many counts, or a class for expanded clones, and some rows have none.

TRBV20-1,-,TRBJ2-2,-,CSAKFEGPELFF,TGCAGTGCTAAATTTGAGGGCCCAGAGCTGTTTTTT
TRBV2,few,TRBJ2-1,-,CAGMDAGRHYNEQFF,TGTGCCGGGATGGACGCGGGACGGCACTACAATGAGCAGTTCTTC
TRBV7-9,many,TRBJ2-5,-,CASSSHPETQYF,TGTGCCAGCAGCTCCCACCCTGAGACCCAGTACTTC
TRBV4-2,many,TRBJ2-1,TRBD2,CASSQDLAVSSYNEQFF,TGTGCCAGCAGCCAAGACCTAGCGGTGAGCTCCTACAATGAGCAGTTCTTC
TRBV7-9,many,TRBJ1-6,-,CASSRTNSPLHF,TGTGCCAGCAGTAGGACTAATTCACCCCTCCACTTT
TRBV20-1,many,TRBJ2-3,-,CSARPHTDTQYF,TGCAGTGCTAGACCCCACACAGATACGCAGTATTTT
TRBV5-1,many,TRBJ2-3,TRBD2,CASSKAGSTDTQYF,TGCGCCAGCAGCAAAGCGGGAAGCACAGATACGCAGTATTTT
TRBV12-3/TRBV12-4,many,TRBJ2-7,-,CASSLRSIHEQYF,TGTGCCAGCAGTTTAAGGAGTATTCACGAGCAGTACTTC
TRBV28,many,TRBJ2-6,-,CASRTVAGANVLTF,TGTGCCAGCAGAACTGTAGCTGGGGCCAACGTCCTGACTTTC
TRBV12-3/TRBV12-4,many,TRBJ2-1,-,CASSRRESSYNEQFF,TGTGCCAGCAGTCGACGGGAAAGCTCCTACAATGAGCAGTTCTTC
TRBV14,few,TRBJ2-3,TRBD2,CASMGGSYPDTQYF,TGTGCCTCCATGGGAGGGTCGTATCCAGATACGCAGTATTTT